The T cell receptor beta chain under discussion was sequenced for a study of radiotherapy plus CTLA-4 blockade in lung cancer. The overall study: Objective responses were recorded in about 18% of patients, with disease control recorded in 25% to 35%.

Study-level results: Dynamics of early blood T cell clones, together with interferon-beta, were reportedly the best predictors of response.

This clone was seen more than once but under ten times. The target antigen is unknown. Germline values: CDR1 SGHNT, CDR2 YYREEE (reference sequence). The V gene end was trimmed by 3 bases and the J gene end by 11 bases; junction bases not matched to a gene: 6. The CDR3 has 12 amino acids. Generated by immunoSEQ multiplex PCR, the TCRdb table keeps only in-frame clones and is missing some. The table lists about 40,000 clones, 60% to 80% of them singletons. CTLA-4 blockade using ipilimumab, together with focal radiation, was received by patients with chemo-refractory metastatic non-small-cell lung cancer.

The V call is TRBV5-4, the J call TRBJ1-1, with TRBD1 matching 8 bases. This specimen consisted of peripheral blood, obtained from a patient treated with radiotherapy plus ipilimumab. This sequence originates from a human donor with non-small cell lung cancer that progressed on radiotherapy plus ipilimumab. CDR3 coding DNA: TGTGCCAGCAGCTCGGAGGACAGGGTCGCTTTCTTT. Protein product: CASSSEDRVAFF.